The text below deals with one T cell receptor beta chain. The data originate from a study of T cells expressing NK-cell markers. At the level of the study: Seven of the eight sequenced donors were HCMV-seropositive; one was seronegative.

The TCR beta cDNA came from 5'RACE template switching with UMIs. TCRdb reprocessed the 5' RACE reads, keeping one entry per CDR3 protein, no DNA. This sample's table reports over 150,000 distinct CDR3 sequences. In germline, CDR1 is SEHNR, CDR2 FQNEAQ (reference sequence). The CDR3 has 15 residues. The source material was blood T cells: a sorted CD56 or NKG2C T cell subset, CD4+ or CD8+ T cells, or bulk PBMC T cells (not recorded which). The clonotype was recovered from a woman in her 50s in good health. The genes are TRBV7-9 and TRBJ2-1. The CDR3: CASSDKGRIYNEQFF.